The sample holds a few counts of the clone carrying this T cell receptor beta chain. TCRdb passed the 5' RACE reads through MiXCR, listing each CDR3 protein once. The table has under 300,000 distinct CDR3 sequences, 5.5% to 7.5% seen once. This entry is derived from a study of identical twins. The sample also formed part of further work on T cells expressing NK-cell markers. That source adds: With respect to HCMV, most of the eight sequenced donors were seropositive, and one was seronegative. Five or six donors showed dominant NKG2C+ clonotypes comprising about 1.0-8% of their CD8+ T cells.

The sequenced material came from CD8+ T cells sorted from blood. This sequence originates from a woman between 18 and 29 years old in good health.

CDR3 in amino acids: CASSTGDGTSTDTQYF. In nucleotides, the CDR3 is TGCGCCAGCAGCACGGGGGACGGGACTAGCACAGATACGCAGTATTTT. The V and J genes are TRBV5-1 and TRBJ2-3; D possibly corresponds to TRBD2 (6 bases). With 4 bases removed from V and 0 bases from J, the gap between germline ends came to 15 bases. Per the germline V gene, CDR1 is SGHRS and CDR2 is YFSETQ. CDR3 length equals 16 residues.